This T cell receptor beta chain was identified in a study of beta chain features in type 1 diabetes. Only a few counts were recorded for this clone. V dropped 5 bases and J dropped 0 bases, with 24 bases sitting between them. The V gene's germline CDR1 is SGHRS and CDR2 YFSETQ. The CDR3 covers 18 residues. The sequenced template was cDNA made from the entire isolated RNA. Sequenced by immunoSEQ multiplex PCR; TCRdb stores in-frame clones only, minus some. The table has approximately 340,000 clones, about 15% seen once. This receptor was identified in a woman between 18 and 30 years old in good health. The rearrangement uses TRBV5-1 and TRBJ2-7, with D maybe TRBD2 (6 bases). The material sequenced was naive CD4+ T cells from blood. In DNA, the CDR3 is TGCGCCAGCAGTCTTCGCGGGGCGATTCCTAACCGCTCCTACGAGCAGTACTTC. Translated, it gives CASSLRGAIPNRSYEQYF.